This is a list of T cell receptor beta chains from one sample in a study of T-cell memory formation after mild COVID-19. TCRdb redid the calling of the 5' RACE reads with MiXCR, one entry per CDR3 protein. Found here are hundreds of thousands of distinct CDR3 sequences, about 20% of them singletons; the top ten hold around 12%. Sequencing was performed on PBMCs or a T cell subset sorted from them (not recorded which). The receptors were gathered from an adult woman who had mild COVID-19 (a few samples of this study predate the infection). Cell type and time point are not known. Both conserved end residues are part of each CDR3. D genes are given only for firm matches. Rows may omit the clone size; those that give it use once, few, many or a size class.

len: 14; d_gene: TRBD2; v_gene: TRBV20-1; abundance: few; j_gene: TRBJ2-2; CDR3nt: TGCAGTGCTACTCAGCGGGGCAACACCGGGGAGCTGTTTTTT; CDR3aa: CSATQRGNTGELFF
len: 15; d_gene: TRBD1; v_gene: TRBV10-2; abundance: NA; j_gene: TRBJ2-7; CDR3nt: TGCGCCAGCAGTGACACCGGGACAGGGTTCTACGAGCAGTACTTC; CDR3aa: CASSDTGTGFYEQYF
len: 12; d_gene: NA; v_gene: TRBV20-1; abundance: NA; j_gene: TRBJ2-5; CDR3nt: TGCAGTGCCCGGACGGGCCAAGAGACCCAGTACTTC; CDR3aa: CSARTGQETQYF
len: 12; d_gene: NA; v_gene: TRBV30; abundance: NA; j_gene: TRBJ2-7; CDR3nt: TGTGCCTGGATTGGGGTGTCGGGTGAGCAGTACTTC; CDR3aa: CAWIGVSGEQYF
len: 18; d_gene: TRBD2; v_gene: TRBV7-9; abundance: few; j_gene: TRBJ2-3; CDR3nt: TGTGCCAGCAGCCCACCCCAGGGGACTAGCGTTGGTGCAGATACGCAGTATTTT; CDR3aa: CASSPPQGTSVGADTQYF
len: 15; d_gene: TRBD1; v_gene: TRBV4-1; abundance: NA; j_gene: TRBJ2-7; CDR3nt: TGCGCCAGCAGCCTAGAGACAGGGTCTTCCTACGAGCAGTACTTC; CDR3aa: CASSLETGSSYEQYF
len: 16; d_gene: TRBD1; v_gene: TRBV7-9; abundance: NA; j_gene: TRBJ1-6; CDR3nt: TGTGCCAGCGCCGGACAGGGGGGCTCCTATAATTCACCCCTCCACTTT; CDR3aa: CASAGQGGSYNSPLHF
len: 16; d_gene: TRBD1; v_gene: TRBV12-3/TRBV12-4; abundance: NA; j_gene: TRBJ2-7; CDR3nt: TGTGCCAGCAGTTCCGAAAACAGGGGGCGGGTCCACGAGCAGTACTTC; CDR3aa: CASSSENRGRVHEQYF
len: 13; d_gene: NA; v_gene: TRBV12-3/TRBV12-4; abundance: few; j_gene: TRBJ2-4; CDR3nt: TGTGCCAGCAGATCCGGACCCCTCAACATTCAGTACTTC; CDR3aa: CASRSGPLNIQYF
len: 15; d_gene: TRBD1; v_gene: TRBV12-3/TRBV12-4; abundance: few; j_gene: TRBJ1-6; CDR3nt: TGTGCCAGCAGTTCCGGACAGGGACGGGATTCACCCCTCCACTTT; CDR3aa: CASSSGQGRDSPLHF
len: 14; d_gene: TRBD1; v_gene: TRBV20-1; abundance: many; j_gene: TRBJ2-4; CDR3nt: TGCAGTGCTCTTCGGACAGGGCGTGGAAACATTCAGTACTTC; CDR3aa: CSALRTGRGNIQYF
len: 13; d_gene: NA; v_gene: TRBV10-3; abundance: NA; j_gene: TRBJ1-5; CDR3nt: TGTGCCATCACACAGGGAGGAAATCAGCCCCAGCATTTT; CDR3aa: CAITQGGNQPQHF
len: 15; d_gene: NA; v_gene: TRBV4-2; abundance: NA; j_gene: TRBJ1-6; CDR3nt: TGTGCCAGCAGCCAAGATAAGGGACGTGATTCACCCCTCCACTTT; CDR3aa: CASSQDKGRDSPLHF
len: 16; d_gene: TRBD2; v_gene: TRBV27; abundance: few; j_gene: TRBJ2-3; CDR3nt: TGTGCCAGCAGTTCACTAGCGGGAGGTGGCACAGATACGCAGTATTTT; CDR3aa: CASSSLAGGGTDTQYF
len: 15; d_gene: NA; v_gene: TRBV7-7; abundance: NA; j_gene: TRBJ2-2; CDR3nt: TGTGCTAGCAGCATTCGGAAGGAGGACACCGGGGAGCTGTTTTTT; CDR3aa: CASSIRKEDTGELFF
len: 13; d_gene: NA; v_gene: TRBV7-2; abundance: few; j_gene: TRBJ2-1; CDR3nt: TGTGCCAGCAGCTTAGGCATAAACAATGAGCAGTTCTTC; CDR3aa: CASSLGINNEQFF
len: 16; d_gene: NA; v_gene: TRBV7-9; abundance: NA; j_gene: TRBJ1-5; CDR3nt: TGTGCAAGCAGCACAACGCCGGGACCCGCAGATCAGCCCCAGCATTTT; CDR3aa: CASSTTPGPADQPQHF
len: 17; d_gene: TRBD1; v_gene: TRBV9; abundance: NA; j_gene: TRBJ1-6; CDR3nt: TGTGCCAGCAGCCGGGACAGGGGCAGCTCCTATAATTCACCCCTCCACTTT; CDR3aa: CASSRDRGSSYNSPLHF
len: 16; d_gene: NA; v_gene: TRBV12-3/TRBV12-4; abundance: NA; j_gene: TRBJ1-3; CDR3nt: TGTGCCAGCAGTTTGGCCGACGGAAACTCTGGAAACACCATATATTTT; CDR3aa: CASSLADGNSGNTIYF
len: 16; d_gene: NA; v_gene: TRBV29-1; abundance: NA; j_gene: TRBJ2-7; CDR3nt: TGCAGCGTTGAATCGGGTCCAGGGTTAACATCGTACGAGCAGTACTTC; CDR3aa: CSVESGPGLTSYEQYF
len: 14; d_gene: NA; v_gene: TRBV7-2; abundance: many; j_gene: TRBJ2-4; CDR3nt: TGTGCCAGCAGCGGGGGATCAGGTGGGACCGTTCAGTACTTC; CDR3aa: CASSGGSGGTVQYF
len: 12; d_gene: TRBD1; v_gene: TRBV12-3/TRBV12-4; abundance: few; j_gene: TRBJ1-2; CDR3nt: TGTGCCAGCATTGGGACAGCCTTCTATCCCGACTTC; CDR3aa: CASIGTAFYPDF
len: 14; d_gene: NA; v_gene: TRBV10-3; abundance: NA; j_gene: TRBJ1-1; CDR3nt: TGTGCCATCTCGGGGGGGCCCCAGAACACTGAAGCTTTCTTT; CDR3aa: CAISGGPQNTEAFF
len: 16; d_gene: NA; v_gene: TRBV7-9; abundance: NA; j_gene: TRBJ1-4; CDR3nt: TGTGCCAGCAGCTTCTCTACCCCTCGGAAGGGCGAAAAACTGTTTTTT; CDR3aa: CASSFSTPRKGEKLFF
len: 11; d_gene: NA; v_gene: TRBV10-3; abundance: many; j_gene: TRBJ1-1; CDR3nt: TGTGCCATCAGACCCGGGACCGAAGCTTTCTTT; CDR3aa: CAIRPGTEAFF
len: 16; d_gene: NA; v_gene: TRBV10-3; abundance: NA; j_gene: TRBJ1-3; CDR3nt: TGTGCCATCAGTGGGGGACGGCAAGGGACTGGAAACACCATATATTTT; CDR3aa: CAISGGRQGTGNTIYF
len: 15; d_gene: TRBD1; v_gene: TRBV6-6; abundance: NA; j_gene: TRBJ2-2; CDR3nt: TGTGCCAGCAGTCCGGGACAGGGTACCACCGGGGAGCTGTTTTTT; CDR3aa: CASSPGQGTTGELFF
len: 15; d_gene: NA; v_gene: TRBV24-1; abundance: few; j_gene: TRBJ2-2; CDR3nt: TGTGCCACTTGCCGGGGGCGAGGTAACACCGGGGAGCTGTTTTTT; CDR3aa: CATCRGRGNTGELFF
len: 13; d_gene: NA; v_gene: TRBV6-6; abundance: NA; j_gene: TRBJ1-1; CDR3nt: TGTGCCAGCAAAGTTTCGGGTCCGGCTGAAGCTTTCTTT; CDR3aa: CASKVSGPAEAFF
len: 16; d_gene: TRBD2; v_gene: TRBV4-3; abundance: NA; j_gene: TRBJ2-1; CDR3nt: TGCGCCAGCAGCGCACTAGCGCCCGACCCCTACAATGAGCAGTTCTTC; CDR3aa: CASSALAPDPYNEQFF
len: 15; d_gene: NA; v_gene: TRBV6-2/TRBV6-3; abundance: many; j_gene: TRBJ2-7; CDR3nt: TGTGCCAGCAGTGCCTGGTTAGACTCCTCCTACGAGCAGTACTTC; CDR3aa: CASSAWLDSSYEQYF